This T cell receptor (beta chain) emerged from a study of blood T cell repertoires in COVID-19. Across the study: From the United States, Italy and Spain came samples of acute and convalescent COVID-19.

Individuals drawn from approximately 26 US areas were roughly 18 to 100 years old. Researchers sorted participants into cohorts using their self-reported clinical history. CDR1 and CDR2 (germline): MNHNY, SVGAGI (reference sequence). The CDR3 runs 15 residues. V was shortened by 6 bases and J by 6 bases, with 19 bases between the two germline ends. Per the original methods: Quantification of nucleated cells was approximated via reference gene primer amplification. The method was immunoSEQ multiplex PCR; TCRdb's version includes in-frame clones alone and lacks a portion of them. That table furnishes V, J and clone size, whereas the DNA furnished D and trimming. The repertoire holds about 190,000 clones, more than 75% seen once, with about a sixth in the top ten.

The chain combines TRBV6-6 with TRBJ2-3, with a possible D match to TRBD1 (6 bases). The TCR sequence derives from a woman between 45 and 65 years old with acute COVID-19. The sample comprised PBMCs or T cells enriched from blood (not recorded which). The CDR3 sequence is CASSPLGQGQDTQYF. DNA for the CDR3: TGTGCCAGCAGCCCACTTGGGCAGGGGCAGGATACGCAGTATTTT.